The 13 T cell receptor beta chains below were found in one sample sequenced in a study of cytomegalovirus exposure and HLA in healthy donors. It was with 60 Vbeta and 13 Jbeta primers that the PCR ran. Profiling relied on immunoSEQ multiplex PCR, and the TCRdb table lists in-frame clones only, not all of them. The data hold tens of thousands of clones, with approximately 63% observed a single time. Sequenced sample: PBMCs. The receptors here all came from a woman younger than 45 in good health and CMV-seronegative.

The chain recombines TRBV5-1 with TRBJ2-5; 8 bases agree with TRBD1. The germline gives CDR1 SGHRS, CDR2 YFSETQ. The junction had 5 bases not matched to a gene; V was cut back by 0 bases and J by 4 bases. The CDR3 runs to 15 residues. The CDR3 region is CASSLEGQGAETQYF. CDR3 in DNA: TGCGCCAGCAGCTTGGAGGGGCAGGGGGCAGAGACCCAGTACTTC.

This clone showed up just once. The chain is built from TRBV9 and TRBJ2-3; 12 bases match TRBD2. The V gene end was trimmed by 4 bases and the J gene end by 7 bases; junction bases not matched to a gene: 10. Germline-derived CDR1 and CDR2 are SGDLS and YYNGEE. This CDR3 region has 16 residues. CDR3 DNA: TGTGCCAGCAGCTCCCCACTAGCGGGGGGCGTTTATACGCAGTATTTT. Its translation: CASSSPLAGGVYTQYF. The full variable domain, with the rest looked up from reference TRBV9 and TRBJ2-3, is DSGVTQTPKHLITATGQRVTLRCSPRSGDLSVYWYQQSLDQGLQFLIQYYNGEERAKGNILERFSAQQFPDLHSELNLSSLELGDSALYFCASSSPLAGGVYTQYFGPGTRLTVL.

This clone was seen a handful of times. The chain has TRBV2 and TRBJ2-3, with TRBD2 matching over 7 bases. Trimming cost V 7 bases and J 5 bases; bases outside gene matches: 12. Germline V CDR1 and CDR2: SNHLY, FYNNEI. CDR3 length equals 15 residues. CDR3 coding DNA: TGTGCCAGCAATAGCGGCGGGGGTCGGGGAGATACGCAGTATTTT. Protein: CASNSGGGRGDTQYF.

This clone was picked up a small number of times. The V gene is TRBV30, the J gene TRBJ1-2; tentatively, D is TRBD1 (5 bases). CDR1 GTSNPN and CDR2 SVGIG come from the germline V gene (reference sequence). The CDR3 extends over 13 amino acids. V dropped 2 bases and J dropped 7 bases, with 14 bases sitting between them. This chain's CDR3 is CAWSPGGNGGYTF. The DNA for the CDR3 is TGTGCCTGGAGTCCCGGGGGTAACGGTGGCTACACCTTC.

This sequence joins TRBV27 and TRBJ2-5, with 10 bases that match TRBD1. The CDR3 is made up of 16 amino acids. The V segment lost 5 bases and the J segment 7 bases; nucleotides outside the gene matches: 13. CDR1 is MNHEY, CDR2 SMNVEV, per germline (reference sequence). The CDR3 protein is CASSPWGRQGAGTQYF. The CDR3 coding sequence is TGTGCCAGCAGTCCGTGGGGGAGACAGGGGGCAGGGACCCAGTACTTC.

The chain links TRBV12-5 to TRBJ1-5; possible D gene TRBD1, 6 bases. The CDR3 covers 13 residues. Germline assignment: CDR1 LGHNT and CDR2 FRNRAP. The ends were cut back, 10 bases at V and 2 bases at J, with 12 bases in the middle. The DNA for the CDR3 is TGTGCTACAGGGGTAGGGGGCAATCAGCCCCAGCATTTT. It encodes CATGVGGNQPQHF.

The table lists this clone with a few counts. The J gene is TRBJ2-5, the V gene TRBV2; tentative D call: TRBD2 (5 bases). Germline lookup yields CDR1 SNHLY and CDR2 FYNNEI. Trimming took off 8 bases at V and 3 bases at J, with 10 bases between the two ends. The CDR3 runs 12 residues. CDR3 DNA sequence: TGTGCCAGCGGTTTCGGGGAAGAGACCCAGTACTTC. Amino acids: CASGFGEETQYF.

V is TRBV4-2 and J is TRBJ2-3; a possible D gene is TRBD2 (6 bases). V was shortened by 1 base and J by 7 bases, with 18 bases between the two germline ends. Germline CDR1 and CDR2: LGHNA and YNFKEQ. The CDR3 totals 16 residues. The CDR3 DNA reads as TGTGCCAGCAGCCAAGCAGGGACTTCGATGGTAAATACGCAGTATTTT. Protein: CASSQAGTSMVNTQYF.

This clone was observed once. The CDR3 region is CASSPVFGSDEQFF. As DNA, the CDR3 is TGTGCCAGCAGCCCGGTATTCGGGAGCGATGAGCAGTTCTTC. The chain joins TRBV6-5 to TRBJ2-1; tentative D call: TRBD2 (6 bases). Germline V gene data show CDR1 as MNHEY and CDR2 as SVGAGI. Trimming pared 6 bases from V and 8 bases from J, leaving 17 bases between. This CDR3 region has 14 residues.

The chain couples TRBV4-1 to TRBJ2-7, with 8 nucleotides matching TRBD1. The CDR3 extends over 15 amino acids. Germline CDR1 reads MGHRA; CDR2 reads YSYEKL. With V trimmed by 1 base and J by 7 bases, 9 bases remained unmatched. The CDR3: CASSQANQGAGEQYF. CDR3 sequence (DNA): TGCGCCAGCAGCCAAGCGAACCAGGGGGCCGGGGAGCAGTACTTC.

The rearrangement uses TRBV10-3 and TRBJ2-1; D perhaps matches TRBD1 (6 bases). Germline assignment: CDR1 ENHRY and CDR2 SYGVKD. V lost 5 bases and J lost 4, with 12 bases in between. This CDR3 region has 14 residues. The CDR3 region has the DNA TGTGCCATCAGTCGGGACACCTTATACAATGAGCAGTTCTTC. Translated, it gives CAISRDTLYNEQFF.

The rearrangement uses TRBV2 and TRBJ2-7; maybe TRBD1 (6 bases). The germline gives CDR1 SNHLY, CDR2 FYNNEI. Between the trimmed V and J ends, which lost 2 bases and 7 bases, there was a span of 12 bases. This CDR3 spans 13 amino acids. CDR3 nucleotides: TGTGCCAGCAGTGAAATCGCCCAGGGGGAGCAGTACTTC. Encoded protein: CASSEIAQGEQYF.

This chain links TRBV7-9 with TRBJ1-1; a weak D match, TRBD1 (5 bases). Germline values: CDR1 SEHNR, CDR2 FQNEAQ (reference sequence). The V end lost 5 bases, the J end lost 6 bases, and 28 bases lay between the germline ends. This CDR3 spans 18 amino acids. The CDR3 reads CASSPFVSMGRGWAEAFF. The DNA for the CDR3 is TGTGCCAGCAGCCCATTCGTGTCCATGGGCCGGGGGTGGGCTGAAGCTTTCTTT.